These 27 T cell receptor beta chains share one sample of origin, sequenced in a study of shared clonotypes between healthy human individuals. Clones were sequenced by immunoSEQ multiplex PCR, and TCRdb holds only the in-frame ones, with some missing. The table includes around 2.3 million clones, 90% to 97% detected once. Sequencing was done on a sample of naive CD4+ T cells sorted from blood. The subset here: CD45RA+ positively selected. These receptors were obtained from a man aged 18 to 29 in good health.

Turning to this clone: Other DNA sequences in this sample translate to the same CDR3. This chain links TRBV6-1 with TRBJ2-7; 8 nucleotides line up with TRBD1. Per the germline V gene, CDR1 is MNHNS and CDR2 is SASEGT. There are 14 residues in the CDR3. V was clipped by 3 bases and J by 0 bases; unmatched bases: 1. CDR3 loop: CASSDGQGSYEQYF. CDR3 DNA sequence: TGTGCCAGCAGTGACGGACAGGGCTCCTACGAGCAGTACTTC.

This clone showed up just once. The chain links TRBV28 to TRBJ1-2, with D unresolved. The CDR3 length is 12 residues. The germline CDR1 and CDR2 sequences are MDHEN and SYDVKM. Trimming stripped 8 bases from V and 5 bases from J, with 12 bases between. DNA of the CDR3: TGTGCCAGCGCCGGCCCACCTTATGGCTACACCTTC. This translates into CASAGPPYGYTF.

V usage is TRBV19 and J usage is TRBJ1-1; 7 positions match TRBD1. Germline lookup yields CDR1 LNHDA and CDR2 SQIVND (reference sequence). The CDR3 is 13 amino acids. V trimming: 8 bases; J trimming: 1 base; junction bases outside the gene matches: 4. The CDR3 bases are TGTGCCAGTGGGGGGGACAGGAACACTGAAGCTTTCTTT. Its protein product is CASGGDRNTEAFF.

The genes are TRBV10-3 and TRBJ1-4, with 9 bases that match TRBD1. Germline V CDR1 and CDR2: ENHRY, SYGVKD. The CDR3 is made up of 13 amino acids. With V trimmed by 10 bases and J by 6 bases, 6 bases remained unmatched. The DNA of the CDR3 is TGTGCCACTACAGGGGGCCTCGATGAAAAACTGTTTTTT. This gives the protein CATTGGLDEKLFF.

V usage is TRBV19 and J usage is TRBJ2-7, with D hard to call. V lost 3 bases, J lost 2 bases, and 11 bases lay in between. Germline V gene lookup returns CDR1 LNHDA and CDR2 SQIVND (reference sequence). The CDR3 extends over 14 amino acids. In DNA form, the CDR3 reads TGTGCCAGTAGTATCTCAGACACTACCTACGAGCAGTACTTC. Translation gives CASSISDTTYEQYF.

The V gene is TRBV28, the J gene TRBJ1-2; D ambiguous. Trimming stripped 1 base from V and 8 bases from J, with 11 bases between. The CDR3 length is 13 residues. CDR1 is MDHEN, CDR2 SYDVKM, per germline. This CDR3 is CASSLSGQRGYTF. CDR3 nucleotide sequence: TGTGCCAGCAGTTTATCGGGCCAGAGGGGCTACACCTTC.

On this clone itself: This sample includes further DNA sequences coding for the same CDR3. The CDR3 reads CASREPGANVLTF. CDR3 DNA sequence: TGTGCCAGCAGGGAACCTGGGGCCAACGTCCTGACTTTC. The rearrangement joins TRBV6-5 to TRBJ2-6; D uncertain. The CDR3 totals 13 residues. Germline V gene data show CDR1 as MNHEY and CDR2 as SVGAGI. V was trimmed by 6 bases and J by 2 bases, leaving 5 bases between them.

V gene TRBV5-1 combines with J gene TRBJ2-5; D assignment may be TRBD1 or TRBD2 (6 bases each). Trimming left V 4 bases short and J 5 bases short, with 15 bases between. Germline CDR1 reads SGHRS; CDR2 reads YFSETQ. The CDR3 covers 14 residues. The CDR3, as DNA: TGCGCCAGCAGCCGGAGGGGGGAACGGGAGACCCAGTACTTC. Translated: CASSRRGERETQYF. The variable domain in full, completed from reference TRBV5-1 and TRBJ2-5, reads KAGVTQTPRYLIKTRGQQVTLSCSPISGHRSVSWYQQTPGQGLQFLFEYFSETQRNKGNFPGRFSGRQFSNSRSEMNVSTLELGDSALYLCASSRRGERETQYFGPGTRLLVL.

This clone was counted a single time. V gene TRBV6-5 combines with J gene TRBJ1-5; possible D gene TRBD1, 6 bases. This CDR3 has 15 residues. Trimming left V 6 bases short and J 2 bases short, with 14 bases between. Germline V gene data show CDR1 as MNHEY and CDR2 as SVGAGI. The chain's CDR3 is CASSQLQGGNQPQHF. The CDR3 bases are TGTGCCAGCAGCCAACTACAGGGCGGCAATCAGCCCCAGCATTTT.

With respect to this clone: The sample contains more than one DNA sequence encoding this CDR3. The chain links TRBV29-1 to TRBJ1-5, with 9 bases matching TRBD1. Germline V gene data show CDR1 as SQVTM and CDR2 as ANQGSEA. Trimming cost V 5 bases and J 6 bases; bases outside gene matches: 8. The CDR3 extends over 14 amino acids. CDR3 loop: CSVLGQGLGQPQHF. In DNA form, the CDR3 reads TGCAGCGTTCTGGGACAGGGATTGGGTCAGCCCCAGCATTTT.

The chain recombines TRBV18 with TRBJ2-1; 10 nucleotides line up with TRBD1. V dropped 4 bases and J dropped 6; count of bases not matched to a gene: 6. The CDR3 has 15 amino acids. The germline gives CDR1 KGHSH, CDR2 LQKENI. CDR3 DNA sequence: TGTGCCAGCTCACTATCCGGGACAGGGGCCAATGAGCAGTTCTTC. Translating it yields CASSLSGTGANEQFF.

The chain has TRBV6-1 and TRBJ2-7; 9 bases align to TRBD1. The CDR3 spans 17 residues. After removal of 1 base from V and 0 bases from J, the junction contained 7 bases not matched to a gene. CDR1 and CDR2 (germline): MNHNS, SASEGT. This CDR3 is CASSEVRGQGSSYEQYF. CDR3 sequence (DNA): TGTGCCAGCAGTGAAGTCCGAGGACAGGGGTCCTCCTACGAGCAGTACTTC.

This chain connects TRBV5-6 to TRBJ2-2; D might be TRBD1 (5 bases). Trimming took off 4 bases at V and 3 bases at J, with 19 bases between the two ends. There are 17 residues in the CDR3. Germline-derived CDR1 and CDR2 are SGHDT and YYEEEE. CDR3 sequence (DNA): TGTGCCAGCAGCCCTTACTCCGGCAGGGTCGACACCGGGGAGCTGTTTTTT. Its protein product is CASSPYSGRVDTGELFF.

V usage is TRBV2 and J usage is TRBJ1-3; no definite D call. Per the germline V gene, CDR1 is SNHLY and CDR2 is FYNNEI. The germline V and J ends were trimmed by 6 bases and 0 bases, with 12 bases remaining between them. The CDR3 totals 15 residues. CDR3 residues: CASREDWVSGNTIYF. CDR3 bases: TGTGCCAGCAGGGAGGACTGGGTCTCTGGAAACACCATATATTTT.

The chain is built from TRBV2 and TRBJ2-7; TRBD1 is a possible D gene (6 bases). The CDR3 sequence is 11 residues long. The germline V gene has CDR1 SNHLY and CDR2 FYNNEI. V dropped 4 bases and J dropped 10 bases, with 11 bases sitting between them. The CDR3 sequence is CASSGEQGQYF. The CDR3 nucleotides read TGTGCCAGCAGTGGGGAACAGGGTCAGTACTTC.

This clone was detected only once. The CDR3, as DNA: TGTGCCAGCTTAAGACAGAAAGCTTTCTTT. It codes for CASLRQKAFF. The chain combines TRBV6-1 with TRBJ1-1; TRBD1 might be the D (5 bases). The V end was cut by 8 bases, the J end by 9 bases, with 10 bases between. This CDR3 has 10 residues. In germline, CDR1 is MNHNS, CDR2 SASEGT.

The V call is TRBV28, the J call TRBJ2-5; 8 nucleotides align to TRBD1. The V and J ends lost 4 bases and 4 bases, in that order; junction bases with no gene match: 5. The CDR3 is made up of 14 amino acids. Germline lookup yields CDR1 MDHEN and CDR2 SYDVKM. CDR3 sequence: CASSSTGARETQYF. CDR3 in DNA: TGTGCCAGCAGTTCGACAGGGGCCCGAGAGACCCAGTACTTC.

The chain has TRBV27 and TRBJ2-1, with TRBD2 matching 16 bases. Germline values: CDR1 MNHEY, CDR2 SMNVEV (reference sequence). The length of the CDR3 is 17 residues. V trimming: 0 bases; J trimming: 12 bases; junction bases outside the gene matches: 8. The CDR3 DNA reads TGTGCCAGCAGTTTATCGGGACTAGCGGGGGGGCTTTATACGCAGTTCTTC. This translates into CASSLSGLAGGLYTQFF.

CDR3 sequence: CASSLYRGEQFF. The CDR3 DNA is TGCGCCAGCAGCTTGTACAGGGGTGAGCAGTTCTTC. The V gene is TRBV5-1, the J gene TRBJ2-1; 7 nucleotides match TRBD1. The CDR3 is 12 amino acids. Germline CDR1 reads SGHRS; CDR2 reads YFSETQ. Trimming at V came to 1 base and at J to 9 bases, leaving 1 base not matched to a gene.

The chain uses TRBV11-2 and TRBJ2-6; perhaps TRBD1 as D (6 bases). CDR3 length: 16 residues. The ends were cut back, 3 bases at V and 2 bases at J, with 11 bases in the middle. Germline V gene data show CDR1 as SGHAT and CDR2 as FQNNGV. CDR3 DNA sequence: TGTGCCAGCAGCTTGACAGGCTCAGCTGGGGCCAACGTCCTGACTTTC. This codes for CASSLTGSAGANVLTF.

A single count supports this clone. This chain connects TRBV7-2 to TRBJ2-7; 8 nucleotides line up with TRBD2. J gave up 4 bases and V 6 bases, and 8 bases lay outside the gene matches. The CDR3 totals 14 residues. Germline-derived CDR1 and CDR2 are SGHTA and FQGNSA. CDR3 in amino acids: CASSEGLARYEQYF. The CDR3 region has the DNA TGTGCCAGCAGTGAAGGACTAGCCCGGTACGAGCAGTACTTC. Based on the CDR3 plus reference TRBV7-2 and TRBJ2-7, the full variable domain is GAGVSQSPSNKVTEKGKDVELRCDPISGHTALYWYRQSLGQGLEFLIYFQGNSAPDKSGLPSDRFSAERTGGSVSTLTIQRTQQEDSAVYLCASSEGLARYEQYFGPGTRLTVT.

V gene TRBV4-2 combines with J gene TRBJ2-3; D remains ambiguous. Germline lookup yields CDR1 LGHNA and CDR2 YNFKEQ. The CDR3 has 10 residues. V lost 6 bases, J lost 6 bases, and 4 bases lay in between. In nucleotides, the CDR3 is TGTGCCAGCAGGGGGGATACGCAGTATTTT. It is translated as CASRGDTQYF.

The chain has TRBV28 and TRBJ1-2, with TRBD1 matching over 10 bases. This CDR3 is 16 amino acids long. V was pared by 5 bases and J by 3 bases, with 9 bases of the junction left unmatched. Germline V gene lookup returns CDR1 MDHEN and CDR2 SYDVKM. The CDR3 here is CASSTTGTGDDYGYTF. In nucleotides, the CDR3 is TGTGCCAGCAGTACGACCGGGACAGGGGACGACTATGGCTACACCTTC.

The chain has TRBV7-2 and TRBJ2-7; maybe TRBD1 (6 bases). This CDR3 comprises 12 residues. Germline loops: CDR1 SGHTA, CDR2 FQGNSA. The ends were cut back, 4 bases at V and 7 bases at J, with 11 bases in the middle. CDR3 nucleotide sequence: TGTGCCAGCAGCTCGCCCGGACAGGAGCAGTACTTC. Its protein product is CASSSPGQEQYF.

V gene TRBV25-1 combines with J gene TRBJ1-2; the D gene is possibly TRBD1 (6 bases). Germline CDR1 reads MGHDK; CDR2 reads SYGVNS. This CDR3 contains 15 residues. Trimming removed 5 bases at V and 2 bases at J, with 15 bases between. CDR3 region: CASSFSTGSNYGYTF. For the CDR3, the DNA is TGTGCCAGCAGTTTCTCTACAGGGTCCAACTATGGCTACACCTTC.

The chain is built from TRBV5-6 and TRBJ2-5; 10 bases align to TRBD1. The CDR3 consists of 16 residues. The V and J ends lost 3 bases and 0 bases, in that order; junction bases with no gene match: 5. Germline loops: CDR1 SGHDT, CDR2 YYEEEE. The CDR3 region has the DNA TGTGCCAGCAGCTCTCCGGACAGGGGGTACCAAGAGACCCAGTACTTC. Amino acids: CASSSPDRGYQETQYF. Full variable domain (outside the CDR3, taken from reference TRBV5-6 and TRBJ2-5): DAGVTQSPTHLIKTRGQQVTLRCSPKSGHDTVSWYQQALGQGPQFIFQYYEEEERQRGNFPDRFSGHQFPNYSSELNVNALLLGDSALYLCASSSPDRGYQETQYFGPGTRLLVL.

In DNA, the CDR3 is TGTGCCAGTAGTGCGGCCGACAGGGCTGCTGGCTACACCTTC. Residues: CASSAADRAAGYTF. The chain has TRBV19 and TRBJ1-2, with TRBD1 matching over 7 bases. The CDR3 runs to 14 residues. The germline V gene has CDR1 LNHDA and CDR2 SQIVND (reference sequence). The V and J ends lost 5 bases and 7 bases, in that order; junction bases with no gene match: 10. The full variable domain, completed using reference TRBV19 and TRBJ1-2, is DGGITQSPKYLFRKEGQNVTLSCEQNLNHDAMYWYRQDPGQGLRLIYYSQIVNDFQKGDIAEGYSVSREKKESFPLTVTSAQKNPTAFYLCASSAADRAAGYTFGSGTRLTVV.